This is a list of T cell receptor beta chains from one sample in a study of T cell responses to AZD1222 COVID-19 vaccine. Repertoires were generated with immunoSEQ multiplex PCR, while TCRdb's copy carries only in-frame clones and drops some. The sample contains roughly 180,000 clones, roughly 94% of which appear only once. Sequenced here: peripheral blood, sampled on day 0 of AZD1222 vaccination. The receptor source for this set is an adult in good health. CDR3s include the opening cysteine and the closing phenylalanine or tryptophan. Each record gives: J gene, D gene, clone size, V gene, CDR3 protein, CDR3 DNA. A D gene is named only where the DNA matches it firmly. Some rows have no size entry. The others give once, few or many, or a class for an expanded clone.

j_gene: TRBJ1-6
d_gene: -
abundance: -
v_gene: TRBV2
CDR3aa: CASRGPPVNSPLHF
CDR3nt: TGTGCCAGCAGGGGGCCGCCGGTAAATTCACCCCTCCACTTT

j_gene: TRBJ1-4
d_gene: -
abundance: -
v_gene: TRBV6-5
CDR3aa: CASSLQYRNEKLFF
CDR3nt: TGTGCCAGCAGTCTACAATACAGGAATGAAAAACTGTTTTTT

j_gene: TRBJ2-1
d_gene: -
abundance: -
v_gene: TRBV27
CDR3aa: CASSSRQPYNEQFF
CDR3nt: TGTGCCAGCAGTTCGCGACAGCCTTACAATGAGCAGTTCTTC

j_gene: TRBJ1-1
d_gene: -
abundance: -
v_gene: TRBV2
CDR3aa: CASGVPGQNTEAFF
CDR3nt: TGTGCCAGCGGGGTCCCGGGACAGAACACTGAAGCTTTCTTT

j_gene: TRBJ2-5
d_gene: TRBD2
abundance: -
v_gene: TRBV30
CDR3aa: CAWNMGGFQETQYF
CDR3nt: TGTGCCTGGAACATGGGAGGGTTCCAAGAGACCCAGTACTTC

j_gene: TRBJ1-2
d_gene: -
abundance: -
v_gene: TRBV6-5
CDR3aa: CASSLTPGGYTF
CDR3nt: TGTGCCAGCAGCTTGACCCCCGGGGGCTACACCTTC

j_gene: TRBJ2-1
d_gene: -
abundance: -
v_gene: TRBV29-1
CDR3aa: CSVGHSGLGESEQFF
CDR3nt: TGCAGCGTTGGCCACTCAGGGTTGGGGGAGAGTGAGCAGTTCTTC

j_gene: TRBJ1-2
d_gene: -
abundance: -
v_gene: TRBV5-1
CDR3aa: CASSLGDSSYGYTF
CDR3nt: TGCGCCAGCAGCTTGGGGGACTCAAGCTATGGCTACACCTTC

j_gene: TRBJ2-3
d_gene: -
abundance: -
v_gene: TRBV12-3/TRBV12-4
CDR3aa: CASSLRDTQYF
CDR3nt: TGTGCCAGCAGTTTAAGGGATACGCAGTATTTT

j_gene: TRBJ1-2
d_gene: TRBD1
abundance: -
v_gene: TRBV27
CDR3aa: CASSSRDRVGYGYTF
CDR3nt: TGTGCCAGCTCGTCCCGGGACAGGGTCGGCTATGGCTACACCTTC

j_gene: TRBJ2-1
d_gene: -
abundance: -
v_gene: TRBV11-2
CDR3aa: CASSLKNEQFF
CDR3nt: TGTGCCAGCAGCTTGAAGAATGAGCAGTTCTTC

j_gene: TRBJ1-2
d_gene: -
abundance: -
v_gene: TRBV3-1/TRBV3-2
CDR3aa: CASTTRGRYGYTF
CDR3nt: TGTGCCAGCACCACACGGGGAAGGTATGGCTACACCTTC

j_gene: TRBJ1-1
d_gene: -
abundance: -
v_gene: TRBV12-3/TRBV12-4
CDR3aa: CASSLGNTEAFF
CDR3nt: TGTGCCAGCAGTTTAGGGAACACTGAAGCTTTCTTT

j_gene: TRBJ2-7
d_gene: -
abundance: -
v_gene: TRBV6-5
CDR3aa: CAYPGMGEQYF
CDR3nt: TGTGCCTATCCGGGGATGGGGGAGCAGTACTTC

j_gene: TRBJ2-1
d_gene: TRBD2
abundance: -
v_gene: TRBV11-3
CDR3aa: CASSLRAGGYNEQFF
CDR3nt: TGTGCCAGCAGCTTAAGAGCGGGAGGGTACAATGAGCAGTTCTTC

j_gene: TRBJ1-1
d_gene: -
abundance: -
v_gene: TRBV7-9
CDR3aa: CASSLEVKGTEAFF
CDR3nt: TGTGCCAGCAGCTTAGAGGTTAAGGGCACTGAAGCTTTCTTT

j_gene: TRBJ2-2
d_gene: -
abundance: once
v_gene: TRBV27
CDR3aa: CASSPEVFAGELFF
CDR3nt: TGTGCCAGCTCCCCAGAAGTTTTTGCCGGGGAGCTGTTTTTT

j_gene: TRBJ1-2
d_gene: -
abundance: -
v_gene: TRBV12-3/TRBV12-4
CDR3aa: CASSFNFYGYTF
CDR3nt: TGTGCCAGCAGTTTCAACTTCTATGGCTACACCTTC

j_gene: TRBJ1-3
d_gene: -
abundance: -
v_gene: TRBV5-1
CDR3aa: CASSEDSSGNTIYF
CDR3nt: TGCGCCAGCAGCGAGGACAGCTCTGGAAACACCATATATTTT

j_gene: TRBJ1-1
d_gene: -
abundance: -
v_gene: TRBV12-3/TRBV12-4
CDR3aa: CASRQQGRTEAFF
CDR3nt: TGTGCCAGCAGGCAACAGGGAAGGACTGAAGCTTTCTTT

j_gene: TRBJ2-7
d_gene: -
abundance: -
v_gene: TRBV28
CDR3aa: CASSLLGGPTYEQYF
CDR3nt: TGTGCCAGCAGTTTATTAGGGGGGCCTACCTACGAGCAGTACTTC

j_gene: TRBJ2-5
d_gene: -
abundance: once
v_gene: TRBV7-8
CDR3aa: CAVSPFGDPETQYF
CDR3nt: TGTGCCGTTAGTCCCTTCGGGGATCCAGAGACCCAGTACTTC

j_gene: TRBJ2-5
d_gene: -
abundance: -
v_gene: TRBV11-2
CDR3aa: CASSLVSQETQYF
CDR3nt: TGTGCCAGCAGCTTAGTTTCTCAAGAGACCCAGTACTTC

j_gene: TRBJ2-4
d_gene: TRBD1
abundance: -
v_gene: TRBV29-1
CDR3aa: CSVESLTTGENIQYF
CDR3nt: TGCAGCGTTGAATCCTTAACGACAGGGGAGAACATTCAGTACTTC

j_gene: TRBJ1-1
d_gene: -
abundance: -
v_gene: TRBV12-3/TRBV12-4
CDR3aa: CASSFNTEAFF
CDR3nt: TGTGCCAGCAGTTTCAACACTGAAGCTTTCTTT

j_gene: TRBJ1-2
d_gene: TRBD1
abundance: -
v_gene: TRBV10-2
CDR3aa: CASSGDRFYGYTF
CDR3nt: TGCGCCAGCAGTGGGGACAGGTTCTATGGCTACACCTTC

j_gene: TRBJ1-5
d_gene: -
abundance: -
v_gene: TRBV5-4
CDR3aa: CASSEGGNQPQHF
CDR3nt: TGTGCCAGCTCCGAGGGAGGCAATCAGCCCCAGCATTTT

j_gene: TRBJ2-1
d_gene: -
abundance: -
v_gene: TRBV19
CDR3aa: CAGGPIDEQFF
CDR3nt: TGTGCCGGGGGCCCGATCGATGAGCAGTTCTTC

j_gene: TRBJ1-2
d_gene: -
abundance: once
v_gene: TRBV28
CDR3aa: CASSLGANYGYTF
CDR3nt: TGTGCCAGCAGTTTAGGGGCTAACTATGGCTACACCTTC

j_gene: TRBJ1-5
d_gene: TRBD1
abundance: -
v_gene: TRBV10-3
CDR3aa: CAISTEQGGNQPQHF
CDR3nt: TGTGCCATCAGTACCGAACAGGGGGGGAATCAGCCCCAGCATTTT

j_gene: TRBJ1-1
d_gene: -
abundance: -
v_gene: TRBV5-1
CDR3aa: CASSLVGGGLTEAFF
CDR3nt: TGCGCCAGCAGCTTGGTCGGGGGCGGTCTCACTGAAGCTTTCTTT

j_gene: TRBJ1-1
d_gene: -
abundance: -
v_gene: TRBV6-1
CDR3aa: CASSESRRSNTEAFF
CDR3nt: TGTGCCAGCAGTGAATCAAGGCGATCGAACACTGAAGCTTTCTTT

j_gene: TRBJ2-7
d_gene: -
abundance: -
v_gene: TRBV7-6
CDR3aa: CASSLSGGSAEQYF
CDR3nt: TGTGCCAGCAGCTTATCCGGCGGGTCCGCCGAGCAGTACTTC

j_gene: TRBJ2-7
d_gene: TRBD1
abundance: -
v_gene: TRBV15
CDR3aa: CATSRGDRGLSEQYF
CDR3nt: TGTGCCACCAGCAGGGGGGACAGGGGTCTAAGCGAGCAGTACTTC

j_gene: TRBJ2-1
d_gene: -
abundance: -
v_gene: TRBV7-9
CDR3aa: CASSFWENEQFF
CDR3nt: TGTGCCAGCAGCTTTTGGGAGAATGAGCAGTTCTTC

j_gene: TRBJ2-2
d_gene: TRBD1
abundance: -
v_gene: TRBV12-3/TRBV12-4
CDR3aa: CASRRTGPGELFF
CDR3nt: TGTGCCAGCAGGAGGACAGGGCCCGGGGAGCTGTTTTTT

j_gene: TRBJ1-3
d_gene: -
abundance: once
v_gene: TRBV19
CDR3aa: CASTGYSGNTIYF
CDR3nt: TGTGCCAGTACCGGGTACTCTGGAAACACCATATATTTT

j_gene: TRBJ2-7
d_gene: -
abundance: -
v_gene: TRBV7-8
CDR3aa: CASSLDGWGYEQYF
CDR3nt: TGTGCCAGCAGCTTAGACGGGTGGGGCTACGAGCAGTACTTC

j_gene: TRBJ2-7
d_gene: -
abundance: -
v_gene: TRBV4-2
CDR3aa: CASSQDLVSFYEQYF
CDR3nt: TGTGCCAGCAGCCAAGATCTTGTCTCCTTCTACGAGCAGTACTTC

j_gene: TRBJ2-3
d_gene: -
abundance: -
v_gene: TRBV4-2
CDR3aa: CASSTSRVRLSTDTQYF
CDR3nt: TGTGCCAGCAGCACTTCACGCGTCCGCCTCAGCACAGATACGCAGTATTTT

j_gene: TRBJ1-2
d_gene: TRBD1
abundance: few
v_gene: TRBV6-2/TRBV6-3
CDR3aa: CASSSPTPTGRYGYTF
CDR3nt: TGTGCCAGCAGTTCCCCTACTCCGACAGGGAGGTATGGCTACACCTTC

j_gene: TRBJ1-5
d_gene: -
abundance: -
v_gene: TRBV12-5
CDR3aa: CASGLGPGTGNQPQHF
CDR3nt: TGTGCTAGTGGTTTGGGCCCCGGGACGGGAAATCAGCCCCAGCATTTT

j_gene: TRBJ2-7
d_gene: -
abundance: -
v_gene: TRBV7-9
CDR3aa: CASSSGGSLSSYEQYF
CDR3nt: TGTGCCAGCAGCTCAGGGGGGAGCCTGAGCTCCTACGAGCAGTACTTC

j_gene: TRBJ1-2
d_gene: -
abundance: -
v_gene: TRBV4-1
CDR3aa: CASSPRGPKGYTF
CDR3nt: TGCGCCAGCAGCCCGCGGGGCCCTAAGGGCTACACCTTC

j_gene: TRBJ1-1
d_gene: TRBD1
abundance: -
v_gene: TRBV19
CDR3aa: CASNIEGAVSGAFF
CDR3nt: TGTGCCAGTAATATTGAGGGGGCGGTCTCCGGAGCTTTCTTT

j_gene: TRBJ2-1
d_gene: -
abundance: -
v_gene: TRBV11-2
CDR3aa: CASSFVGDNEQFF
CDR3nt: TGTGCCAGCAGCTTTGTAGGCGACAATGAGCAGTTCTTC

j_gene: TRBJ2-5
d_gene: TRBD1
abundance: -
v_gene: TRBV7-2
CDR3aa: CASSHVVRGPLRLETQYF
CDR3nt: TGTGCCAGCAGCCATGTTGTCAGGGGGCCGCTTCGATTAGAGACCCAGTACTTC

j_gene: TRBJ2-7
d_gene: TRBD1
abundance: -
v_gene: TRBV6-2/TRBV6-3
CDR3aa: CASSPSDRPSYEQYF
CDR3nt: TGTGCCAGCAGTCCCTCGGACAGGCCGTCCTACGAGCAGTACTTC

j_gene: TRBJ2-2
d_gene: -
abundance: -
v_gene: TRBV7-6
CDR3aa: CASSWTNSASTGELFF
CDR3nt: TGTGCCAGCAGTTGGACTAATTCCGCCTCCACCGGGGAGCTGTTTTTT

j_gene: TRBJ2-2
d_gene: -
abundance: -
v_gene: TRBV5-1
CDR3aa: CASTDGTGELFF
CDR3nt: TGCGCCAGCACTGACGGCACCGGGGAGCTGTTTTTT

j_gene: TRBJ1-6
d_gene: TRBD1
abundance: once
v_gene: TRBV4-2
CDR3aa: CASSQDPRTGGTRSPLHF
CDR3nt: TGTGCCAGCAGCCAAGACCCCAGGACAGGGGGAACGAGATCACCCCTCCACTTT

j_gene: TRBJ1-4
d_gene: TRBD1
abundance: -
v_gene: TRBV5-1
CDR3aa: CASSLQGARDEKLFF
CDR3nt: TGCGCCAGCAGCTTACAGGGGGCGCGAGATGAAAAACTGTTTTTT

j_gene: TRBJ2-7
d_gene: -
abundance: -
v_gene: TRBV28
CDR3aa: CASSSERQWLSYEQYF
CDR3nt: TGTGCCAGCAGTTCCGAGCGACAGTGGCTCTCCTACGAGCAGTACTTC